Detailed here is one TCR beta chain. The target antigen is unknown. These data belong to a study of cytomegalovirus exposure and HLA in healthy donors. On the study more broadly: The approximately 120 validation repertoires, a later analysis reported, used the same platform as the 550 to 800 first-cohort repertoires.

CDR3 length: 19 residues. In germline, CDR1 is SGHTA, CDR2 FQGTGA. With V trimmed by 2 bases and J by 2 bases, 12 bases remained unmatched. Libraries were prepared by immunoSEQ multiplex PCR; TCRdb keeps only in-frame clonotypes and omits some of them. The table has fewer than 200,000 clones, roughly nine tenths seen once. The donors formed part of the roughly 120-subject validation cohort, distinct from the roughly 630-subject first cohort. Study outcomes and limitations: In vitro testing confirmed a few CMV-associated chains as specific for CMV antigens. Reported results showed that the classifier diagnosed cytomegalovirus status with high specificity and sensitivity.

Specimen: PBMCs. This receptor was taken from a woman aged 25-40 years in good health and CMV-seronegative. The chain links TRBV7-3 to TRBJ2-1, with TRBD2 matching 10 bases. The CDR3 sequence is CASSLRGRLAGRAYNEQFF. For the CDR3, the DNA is TGTGCCAGCAGCTTACGGGGGCGACTAGCGGGCCGGGCCTACAATGAGCAGTTCTTC.